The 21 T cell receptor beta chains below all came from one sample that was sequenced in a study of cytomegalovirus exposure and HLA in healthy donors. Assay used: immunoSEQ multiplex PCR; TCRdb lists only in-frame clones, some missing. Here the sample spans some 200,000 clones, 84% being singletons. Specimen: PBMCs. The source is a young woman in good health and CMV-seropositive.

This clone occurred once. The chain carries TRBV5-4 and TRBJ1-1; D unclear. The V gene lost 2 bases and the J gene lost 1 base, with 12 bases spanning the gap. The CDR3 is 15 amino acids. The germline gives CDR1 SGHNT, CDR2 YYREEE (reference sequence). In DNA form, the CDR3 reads TGTGCCAGCAGCTTTCTGGGCCAGAAGAACACTGAAGCTTTCTTT. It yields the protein CASSFLGQKNTEAFF.

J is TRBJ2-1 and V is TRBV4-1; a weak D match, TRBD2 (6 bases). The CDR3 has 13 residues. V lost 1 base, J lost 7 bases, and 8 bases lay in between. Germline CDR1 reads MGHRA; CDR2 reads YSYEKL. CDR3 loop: CASSQVEGNEQFF. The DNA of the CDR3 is TGCGCCAGCAGCCAAGTGGAGGGTAATGAGCAGTTCTTC.

CDR3 protein: CASRASLVGELFF. The CDR3 bases are TGTGCCAGCAGGGCTAGTCTCGTAGGGGAGCTGTTTTTT. The V call is TRBV6-5, the J call TRBJ2-2; D is undetermined. V lost 6 bases to trimming and J lost 8 bases, with 13 bases between them. CDR1 is MNHEY, CDR2 SVGAGI, per germline. The CDR3 consists of 13 residues.

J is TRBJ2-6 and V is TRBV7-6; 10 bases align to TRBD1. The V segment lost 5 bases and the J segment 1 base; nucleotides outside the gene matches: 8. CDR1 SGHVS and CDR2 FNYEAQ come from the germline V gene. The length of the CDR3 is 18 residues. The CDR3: CASSISAGQGSGANVLTF. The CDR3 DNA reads TGTGCCAGCAGCATTAGCGCGGGACAGGGGTCTGGGGCCAACGTCCTGACTTTC. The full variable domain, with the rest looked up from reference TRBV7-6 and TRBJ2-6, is GAGVSQSPRYKVTKRGQDVALRCDPISGHVSLYWYRQALGQGPEFLTYFNYEAQQDKSGLPNDRFSAERPEGSISTLTIQRTEQRDSAMYRCASSISAGQGSGANVLTFGAGSRLTVL.

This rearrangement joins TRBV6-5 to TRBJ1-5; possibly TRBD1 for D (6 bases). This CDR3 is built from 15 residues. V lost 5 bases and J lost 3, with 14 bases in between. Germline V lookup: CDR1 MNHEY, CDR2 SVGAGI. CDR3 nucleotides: TGTGCCAGCAGTCACAACGGGGGGCCCAATCAGCCCCAGCATTTT. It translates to CASSHNGGPNQPQHF.

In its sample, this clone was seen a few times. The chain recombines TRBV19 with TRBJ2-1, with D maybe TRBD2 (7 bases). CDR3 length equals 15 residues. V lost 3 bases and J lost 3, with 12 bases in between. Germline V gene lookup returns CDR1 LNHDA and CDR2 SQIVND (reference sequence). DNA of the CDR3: TGTGCCAGTAGTATCCGCGGGGGCGGCTACAATGAGCAGTTCTTC. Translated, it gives CASSIRGGGYNEQFF.

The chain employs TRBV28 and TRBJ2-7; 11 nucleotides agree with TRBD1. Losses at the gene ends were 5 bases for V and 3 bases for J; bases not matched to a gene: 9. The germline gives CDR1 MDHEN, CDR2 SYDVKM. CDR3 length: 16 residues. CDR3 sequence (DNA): TGTGCCAGCAGTCTTTACGGACAGGGGGCGGGCTACGAGCAGTACTTC. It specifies CASSLYGQGAGYEQYF.

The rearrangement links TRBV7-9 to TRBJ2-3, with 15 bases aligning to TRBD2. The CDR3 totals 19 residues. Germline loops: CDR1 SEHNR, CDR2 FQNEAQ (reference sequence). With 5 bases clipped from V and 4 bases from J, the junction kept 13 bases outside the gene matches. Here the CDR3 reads CASSISPGLAGGNPDTQYF. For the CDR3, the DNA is TGTGCCAGCAGCATTTCACCGGGACTAGCGGGGGGTAATCCAGATACGCAGTATTTT. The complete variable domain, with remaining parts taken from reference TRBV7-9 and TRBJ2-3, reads DTGVSQNPRHKITKRGQNVTFRCDPISEHNRLYWYRQTLGQGPEFLTYFQNEAQLEKSRLLSDRFSAERPKGSFSTLEIQRTEQGDSAMYLCASSISPGLAGGNPDTQYFGPGTRLTVL.

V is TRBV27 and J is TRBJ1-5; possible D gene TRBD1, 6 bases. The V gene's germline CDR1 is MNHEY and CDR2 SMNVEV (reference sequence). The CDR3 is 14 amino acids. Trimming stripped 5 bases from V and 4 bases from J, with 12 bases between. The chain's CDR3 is CASSGVGANQPQHF. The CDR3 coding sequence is TGTGCCAGCAGTGGCGTGGGGGCGAATCAGCCCCAGCATTTT.

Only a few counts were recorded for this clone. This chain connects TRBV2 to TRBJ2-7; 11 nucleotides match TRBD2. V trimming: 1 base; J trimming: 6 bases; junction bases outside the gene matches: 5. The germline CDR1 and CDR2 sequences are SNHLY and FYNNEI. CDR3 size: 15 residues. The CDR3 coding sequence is TGTGCCAGCAGTGAAGAAGCGCTAGCGGGGGGCGAGCAGTACTTC. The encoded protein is CASSEEALAGGEQYF.

Here the CDR3 DNA reads TGTGCCAGCAGCAGCACAGGTTCTGGAAACACCATATATTTT. It translates to CASSSTGSGNTIYF. The chain links TRBV2 to TRBJ1-3, with D possibly being TRBD1 (5 bases). Deletions cut 6 bases from V and 1 base from J, with 10 bases between. Germline values: CDR1 SNHLY, CDR2 FYNNEI. The CDR3 loop spans 14 amino acids.

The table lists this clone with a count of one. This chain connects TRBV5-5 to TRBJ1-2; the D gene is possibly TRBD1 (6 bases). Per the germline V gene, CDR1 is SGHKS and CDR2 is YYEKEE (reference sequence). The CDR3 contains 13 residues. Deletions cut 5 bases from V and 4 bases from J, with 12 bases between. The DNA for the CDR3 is TGTGCCAGCAGAAGTACAGGGTCCTATGGCTACACCTTC. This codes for CASRSTGSYGYTF.

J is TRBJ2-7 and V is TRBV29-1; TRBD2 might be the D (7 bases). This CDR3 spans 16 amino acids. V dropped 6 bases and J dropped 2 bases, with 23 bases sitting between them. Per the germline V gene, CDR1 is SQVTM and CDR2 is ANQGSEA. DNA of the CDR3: TGCAGCGTCACTCCCCAAATGACGGGGGGCCCCTACGAGCAGTACTTC. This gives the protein CSVTPQMTGGPYEQYF.

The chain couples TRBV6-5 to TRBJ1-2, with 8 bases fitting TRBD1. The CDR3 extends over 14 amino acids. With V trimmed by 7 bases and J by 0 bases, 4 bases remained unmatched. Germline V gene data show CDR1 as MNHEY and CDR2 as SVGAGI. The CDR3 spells CASKPGQANYGYTF. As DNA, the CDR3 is TGTGCCAGCAAACCGGGACAGGCTAACTATGGCTACACCTTC.

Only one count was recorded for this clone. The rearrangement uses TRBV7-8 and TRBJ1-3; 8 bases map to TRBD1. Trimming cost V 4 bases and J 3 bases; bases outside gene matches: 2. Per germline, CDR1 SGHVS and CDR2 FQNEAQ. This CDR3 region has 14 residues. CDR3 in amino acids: CASSYGTGGNTIYF. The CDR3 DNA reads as TGTGCCAGCAGCTACGGGACAGGTGGAAACACCATATATTTT.

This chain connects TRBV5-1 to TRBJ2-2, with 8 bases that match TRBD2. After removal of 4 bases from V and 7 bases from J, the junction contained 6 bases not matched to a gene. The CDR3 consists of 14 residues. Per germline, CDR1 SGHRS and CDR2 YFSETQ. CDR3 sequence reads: CASSRAGAIGELFF. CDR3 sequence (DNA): TGCGCCAGCAGCCGAGCGGGGGCAATCGGGGAGCTGTTTTTT.

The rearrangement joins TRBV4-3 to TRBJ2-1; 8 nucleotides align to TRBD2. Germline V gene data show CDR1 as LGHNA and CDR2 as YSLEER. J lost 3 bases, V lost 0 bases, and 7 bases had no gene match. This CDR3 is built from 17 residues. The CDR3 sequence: CASSQEGLAGHYNEQFF. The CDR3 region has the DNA TGCGCCAGCAGCCAAGAAGGGCTAGCGGGCCACTACAATGAGCAGTTCTTC.

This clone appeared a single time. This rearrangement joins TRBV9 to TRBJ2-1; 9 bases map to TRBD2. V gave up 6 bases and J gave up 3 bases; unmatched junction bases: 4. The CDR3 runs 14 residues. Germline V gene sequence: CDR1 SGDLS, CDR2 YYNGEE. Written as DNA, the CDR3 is TGTGCCAGCACGCGAGCGGGGGGCTACAATGAGCAGTTCTTC. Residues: CASTRAGGYNEQFF.

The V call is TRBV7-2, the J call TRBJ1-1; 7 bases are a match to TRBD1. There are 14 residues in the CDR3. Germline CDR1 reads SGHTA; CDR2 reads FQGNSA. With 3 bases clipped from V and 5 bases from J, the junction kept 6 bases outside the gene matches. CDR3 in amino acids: CASSLLQGQTEAFF. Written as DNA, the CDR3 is TGTGCCAGCAGCTTGCTTCAGGGACAGACTGAAGCTTTCTTT.

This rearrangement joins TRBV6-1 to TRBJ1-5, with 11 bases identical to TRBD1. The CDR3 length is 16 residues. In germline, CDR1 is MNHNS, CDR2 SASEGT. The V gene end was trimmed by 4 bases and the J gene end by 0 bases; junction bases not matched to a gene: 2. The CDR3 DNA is TGTGCCAGCAGTGGGACAGGGGGCTATAGCAATCAGCCCCAGCATTTT. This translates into CASSGTGGYSNQPQHF.

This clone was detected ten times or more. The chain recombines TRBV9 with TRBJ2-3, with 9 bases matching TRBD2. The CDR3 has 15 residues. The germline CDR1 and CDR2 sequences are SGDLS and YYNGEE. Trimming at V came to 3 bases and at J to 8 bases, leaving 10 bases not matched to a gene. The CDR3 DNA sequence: TGTGCCAGCAGCGATGGCGGGGGGGCCGGGACTACGCAGTATTTT. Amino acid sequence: CASSDGGGAGTTQYF.